Listed here are 7 T cell receptor beta chains from one sample, sequenced in a study of cytomegalovirus exposure and HLA in healthy donors. Primers included in the PCR were 60 Vbeta and 13 Jbeta primers. Sequenced by immunoSEQ multiplex PCR; TCRdb stores in-frame clones only, minus some. The sample records about 89,000 clones, roughly 85% being singletons. The sample comprised PBMCs. Every receptor here comes from a man in his forties in good health and CMV-seropositive.

V gene TRBV25-1 combines with J gene TRBJ1-5, with D perhaps TRBD1 (6 bases). Trimming stripped 2 bases from V and 4 bases from J, with 9 bases between. The CDR3 contains 14 residues. Looked up from germline, CDR1 is MGHDK and CDR2 is SYGVNS. Here the CDR3 DNA reads TGTGCCAGCAGTGAAACAGGGTGGAATCAGCCCCAGCATTTT. Its translation: CASSETGWNQPQHF.

CDR3 loop: CASSPPGQAGEQYF. As DNA, the CDR3 is TGTGCCAGCAGCCCGCCGGGACAAGCGGGGGAGCAGTACTTC. The chain uses TRBV7-9 and TRBJ2-7, with TRBD2 as a possible D gene (7 bases). Germline loops: CDR1 SEHNR, CDR2 FQNEAQ (reference sequence). The CDR3 contains 14 residues. Trimming cost V 5 bases and J 7 bases, with 18 bases left between them.

Written as DNA, the CDR3 is TGTGCCAGCAGTACTCTGACAGGAGCTCTCTACGAGCAGTACTTC. Protein sequence: CASSTLTGALYEQYF. The chain combines TRBV28 with TRBJ2-7; the D gene is possibly TRBD1 (6 bases). This CDR3 has 15 residues. Germline V CDR1 and CDR2: MDHEN, SYDVKM. Trimming took 5 bases from V and 3 from J, leaving 17 bases between them.

V is TRBV7-2 and J is TRBJ1-5; possibly TRBD1 for D (6 bases). With 1 base removed from V and 0 bases from J, the gap between germline ends came to 10 bases. This CDR3 contains 16 residues. CDR1 is SGHTA, CDR2 FQGNSA, per germline. In nucleotides, the CDR3 is TGTGCCAGCAGCTTAGTGGGGGGGCCTAGCAATCAGCCCCAGCATTTT. This gives the protein CASSLVGGPSNQPQHF.

The rearrangement joins TRBV7-3 to TRBJ2-5; TRBD2 is a possible D gene (6 bases). CDR1 and CDR2 from the germline V gene are SGHTA and FQGTGA. The germline V and J ends were trimmed by 0 bases and 4 bases, with 9 bases remaining between them. This CDR3 has 14 amino acids. The CDR3 spells CASSLTRGAETQYF. The CDR3 DNA follows: TGTGCCAGCAGCTTAACGCGCGGGGCAGAGACCCAGTACTTC. Filled out from reference TRBV7-3 and TRBJ2-5, the complete variable domain reads GAGVSQTPSNKVTEKGKYVELRCDPISGHTALYWYRQSLGQGPEFLIYFQGTGAADDSGLPNDRFFAVRPEGSVSTLKIQRTERGDSAVYLCASSLTRGAETQYFGPGTRLLVL.

A few counts support this clone. The CDR3 DNA reads as TGCAGCGCTATCCCTTGGACAGGGGGCTCTGGGGCCAACGTCCTGACTTTC. This encodes CSAIPWTGGSGANVLTF. V usage is TRBV29-1 and J usage is TRBJ2-6, with 10 bases aligning to TRBD1. In germline, CDR1 is SQVTM, CDR2 ANQGSEA. The CDR3 contains 17 residues. Trimming removed 7 bases from V and 0 bases from J; junction bases left unmatched: 9.

The chain employs TRBV7-2 and TRBJ2-1; 12 bases align to TRBD2. This CDR3 contains 14 residues. CDR1 is SGHTA, CDR2 FQGNSA, per germline. V dropped 1 base and J dropped 15; count of bases not matched to a gene: 7. The CDR3 DNA is TGTGCCAGCAGCTTAGGGCTAGCGGGGGGGCCAGGGTTCTTC. It is translated as CASSLGLAGGPGFF.